This paragraph reports one T cell receptor beta chain. Its antigen is unknown. The sample holds no much larger clone one base away, and base qualities are not on file. The data originate from a study of CD8+ T cells in alopecia areata (dated by TCRdb to about 2018). At the level of the whole study: Treated patients were enrolled in an open-label pilot trial of oral tofacitinib at 5 to 10 mg twice daily for moderate-to-severe alopecia areata. Patients stayed on tofacitinib for 6 to 18 months and then had 6 months of follow-up off drug so that delayed response and recurrence could be assessed. In treated patients, disease severity was measured using the SALT score, which gives the percentage of scalp surface area affected. The study used high-throughput TCRbeta sequencing to examine T cell clonal expansion in alopecia areata, in both the C3H/HeJ mouse model and human patients. Human TCRbeta sequencing covered scalp tissue and sorted CD4+ and CD8+ peripheral blood T cells from patchy and totalis/universalis alopecia areata patients and healthy controls. Tofacitinib-treated patients had biopsies at baseline and at 4 and 24 weeks of treatment, with a later scalp biopsy in several patients. Scalp clonality was compared among normal scalp (n=4), patchy alopecia areata scalp (n=8), and alopecia totalis/universalis scalp (n=8). RNA was obtained with the PAXgene miRNA kit for fixed scalp, the miRNeasy kit for PBMCs, and the RNeasy kit for mouse skin. Amplification of TCRbeta CDR3 regions was done by immunoSEQ multiplex PCR using 35 Vbeta forward primers and 13 Jbeta reverse primers. Beyond this particular receptor, the publication reports: With tofacitinib, both scalp clonality and the number of expanded CD8+ clones among the top 100 scalp clones went down significantly. Higher clonality and more expanded CD8+ clones were observed in lesional scalp than in normal scalp, particularly in alopecia totalis/universalis, a finding suggestive of antigenic drive. Scalp TCR repertoire analysis is complicated because resident alphabeta T cells in normal human skin are also sequenced, whereas mouse skin is dominated by gammadelta T cells. Because the treated cohort was small and included a single nonresponder, larger studies are needed to assess links between baseline CD8+ expansion and response. Shared TCR sequences between patients were less evident than in mice, which may be partly attributable to HLA diversity in the patient population. Many expanded lesional clones were found to persist in scalp and blood during tofacitinib treatment, and relapse after treatment cessation may be partly explained by this persistence.

Receptors were amplified or captured by the immunoSEQ multiplex PCR assay. To provide template for TCR sequencing, every sample had RNA extracted and reverse transcribed into cDNA. First-strand cDNA was synthesized using SuperScript III with a 2:1 mix of oligo-dT and random hexamers. Amplification bias was assessed with a synthetic immune receptor repertoire, and residual bias was removed computationally. The authors' analysis ran thus. Raw reads were preprocessed for error removal, and CDR3 was defined according to IMGT conventions as running from the conserved cysteine to phenylalanine. Clonality was computed by normalizing Shannon entropy by log2 of the number of productive unique TCRs and subtracting the result from 1. Whether scalp clones were CD4 or CD8 was inferred by matching scalp TCRbeta sequences against CD4 and CD8 repertoires sorted from blood. TCRdb took this table from immuneACCESS and kept in-frame rearrangements with V and J called. Such tables lack part of the clones; where checked against another copy, unresolved V genes explain under half of the gap, and the rest is unexplained. The D gene and trimming were derived from the DNA, and the V and J assignments and clone size from that table. The sample yields around 200,000 clones; about 64% were counted once. 4.2% of the sample comes from the top ten.

The time point label, as the study defines it: around 4 weeks on oral tofacitinib. This specimen's treatment or condition label, per the study, means: oral pan-JAK inhibitor, 5-10 mg twice daily. From alopecia areata patients, peripheral blood was collected along with lesional scalp punch biopsies. PBMCs were separated by density centrifugation and stained for CD3, CD4 and CD8, after which CD4+ and CD8+ T cells were sorted on a FACSAria. The CDR3 sequence holds 15 residues, the cysteine and phenylalanine included. Of all the DNA, just the CDR3 is kept, 45 bases in frame from base 1. CDR1 and CDR2 were assigned from the germline V gene as KGHSH and LQKENI. At the junction V is shortened by 0 bases and J by 1 base, with 9 bases in between.

The sequence links TRBV18 to TRBJ2-5, with TRBD1 as a weak D call on 5 bases. The specimen comprised CD4+ T cells sorted from blood, sampled at week 4, from a patient treated with tofacitinib. The TCR was taken from a human donor with alopecia areata. This receptor has the CDR3 CASSPPGLLQETQYF. The DNA sequence is given as TGTGCCAGCTCACCACCGGGGCTGCTCCAAGAGACCCAGTACTTC.